The 5 T cell receptor beta chains below all came from one sample that was sequenced in a study of vaccination and CD4 T cells after COVID-19. Cultured CD4+ T cell DNA underwent sequencing with the Oncomine TCR Beta short-read assay. TCRdb reprocessed the PCR reads via MiXCR and lists one record per CDR3 protein. The sample carries about 15,000 distinct CDR3 sequences, 48% recorded once. As for treatment: approximately nine-day PBMC culture with coronavirus spike peptide pools or control peptides (ViraFEST assay). Antigens for these TCRs are unknown. The sequenced material came from CD4+ T cells from blood, cultured in vitro. All receptors derive from a human donor who had recovered from COVID-19.

This clonotype was counted a single time. The rearrangement uses TRBV19 and TRBJ2-4, with D possibly matching TRBD1 (6 bases). The germline V gene has CDR1 LNHDA and CDR2 SQIVND (reference sequence). V gave up 10 bases and J gave up 0 bases, with 10 bases separating them. The CDR3 is 13 amino acids. The CDR3 DNA follows: TGTGCCACAGAGGACAGAGCCAAAAACATTCAGTACTTC. This encodes CATEDRAKNIQYF.

CDR3 DNA: TGCGCCAGCAGCTTCCAGAGCATGATGAACACTGAAGCTTTCTTT. It encodes CASSFQSMMNTEAFF. This chain links TRBV5-1 with TRBJ1-1; the D is unclear. The CDR3 is made up of 15 amino acids. The V gene lost 2 bases and the J gene lost 0 bases, with 11 bases spanning the gap. The germline gives CDR1 SGHRS, CDR2 YFSETQ.

This chain connects TRBV12-3 or TRBV12-4 to TRBJ1-2; 9 nucleotides line up with TRBD1. The J segment lost 5 bases and the V segment lost 5 bases, leaving 6 bases of the junction unmatched. CDR3 length equals 14 residues. The CDR3 nucleotides are TGTGCCAGCAGTACTGAGACAGGGGGTTATGGCTACACCTTC. Amino acids: CASSTETGGYGYTF.

The rearrangement links TRBV6-5 to TRBJ1-1, with D possibly TRBD1 on 6 matching bases. The V end lost 2 bases, the J end lost 1 base, and 11 bases lay between the germline ends. This CDR3 is 15 amino acids long. Germline CDR1 reads MNHEY; CDR2 reads SVGAGI. The CDR3, as DNA: TGTGCCAGCAGTTACGAGGGGGGTGCGAACACTGAAGCTTTCTTT. Translation: CASSYEGGANTEAFF.

In its sample, this clonotype is medium-sized. V gene TRBV5-4 combines with J gene TRBJ2-3; D is possibly TRBD1 (6 bases). The V end lost 4 bases, the J end lost 6 bases, and 15 bases lay between the germline ends. Germline-derived CDR1 and CDR2 are SGHNT and YYREEE (reference sequence). The CDR3 consists of 14 residues. In nucleotides, the CDR3 is TGTGCCAGCAGCAACTTACAGGGTGTGGATACGCAGTATTTT. It encodes CASSNLQGVDTQYF.